Listed below are T cell receptor beta chains from one sample, sequenced in a study of early T cells in non-severe SARS-CoV-2 infection. TCRdb reprocessed the 5' RACE reads with MiXCR, giving one entry per CDR3 protein. Altogether 75,000 to 80,000 distinct CDR3 sequences are present, about 11% being singletons, with the ten largest covering about 12%. The material sequenced was whole blood, taken at baseline. These receptors all come from an adult who was a healthcare worker with PCR-confirmed SARS-CoV-2 infection or an uninfected control (not recorded which). Each CDR3 is given with its conserved first and last residue. Fields, in order: V gene, D gene, clone size, J gene, CDR3 protein. A D gene is named only where the DNA matches it firmly. Some rows have no size entry. The others give once, few or many, or a class for an expanded clone.

TRBV19	-	few	TRBJ2-5	CASSTLPRETQYF
TRBV5-1	TRBD1	few	TRBJ2-2	CASSLGQGTGELFF
TRBV11-2	-	many	TRBJ1-1	CASSLDPPSLAFF
TRBV2	-	few	TRBJ2-1	CASNPITNSYNEQFF
TRBV19	-	few	TRBJ1-2	CASTPAVNYGYTF
TRBV5-4	-	-	TRBJ2-6	CASSLVGTGANVLTF
TRBV27	-	few	TRBJ1-2	CASRQLQGGQGYTF
TRBV7-9	-	few	TRBJ2-7	CASSLDGGADEQYF
TRBV12-3/TRBV12-4	-	few	TRBJ2-7	CASRPFGTFYEQYF
TRBV24-1	TRBD2	few	TRBJ2-1	CATAGGQSDEQFF
TRBV19	TRBD2	-	TRBJ2-1	CASSALLAGGRKQKEQFF
TRBV29-1	-	many	TRBJ2-1	CSAPTGHNEQFF
TRBV5-1	TRBD2	many	TRBJ2-5	CASSMGGLAGEETQYF
TRBV6-5	-	few	TRBJ1-2	CASSYRGSHYGYTF
TRBV13	-	-	TRBJ1-6	CASSLLGRPSNSPLHF
TRBV29-1	-	many	TRBJ2-7	CSVEVPGIIHEQYF
TRBV12-3/TRBV12-4	-	-	TRBJ1-4	CASSLGAGNEKLFF
TRBV11-1	TRBD2	few	TRBJ2-3	CASSLESGGTDTQYF
TRBV6-2/TRBV6-3	TRBD1	-	TRBJ1-2	CASSFSGTGRYGYTF
TRBV20-1	-	few	TRBJ1-1	CSAPRLLNTEAFF
TRBV20-1	TRBD1	few	TRBJ1-2	CSAEPFRTGSYGYTF
TRBV27	-	few	TRBJ2-7	CASRVPGQLNEQYF
TRBV11-2	-	many	TRBJ1-5	CASSPAGPNNQPQHF
TRBV28	-	few	TRBJ2-7	CASSSPPGDEQYF
TRBV7-2	TRBD2	-	TRBJ2-5	CASSFDLRGGSETQYF
TRBV6-5	TRBD2	many	TRBJ2-1	CASSPTGGAYNEQFF
TRBV30	TRBD1	-	TRBJ2-6	CACDRGSGANVLTF
TRBV25-1	TRBD1	few	TRBJ2-3	CASRDRLTTDTQYF
TRBV13	-	many	TRBJ1-4	CASSSQPAANEKLFF
TRBV14	-	few	TRBJ2-7	CASSQDLGGEQYF
TRBV28	TRBD1	-	TRBJ2-2	CASSFLNRGNTGELFF
TRBV18	-	few	TRBJ1-6	CASSNLQGGNSPLHF
TRBV7-3	-	-	TRBJ2-3	CASSFGGLGTDTQYF
TRBV2	TRBD1	few	TRBJ1-2	CASSGTGGANGYTF
TRBV7-2	-	few	TRBJ2-7	CASSGTSLYEQYF
TRBV18	-	many	TRBJ1-5	CASSPVGVGNQPQHF
TRBV9	-	few	TRBJ1-4	CASSEQVGNEKLFF
TRBV10-3	-	-	TRBJ2-1	CAINLKGISYNEQFF
TRBV5-1	TRBD1	few	TRBJ2-2	CASSFLSTGTGELFF
TRBV10-2	TRBD1	-	TRBJ2-3	CASSQTGIESTDTQYF
TRBV21-1	-	few	TRBJ1-5	CASSKVGQGNQPQHF
TRBV4-3	-	-	TRBJ1-4	CASSHALWVNEKLFF
TRBV18	TRBD1	many	TRBJ2-7	CASSPRTGISYEQYF
TRBV6-6	TRBD2	-	TRBJ2-5	CASRLSGGGETQYF
TRBV12-3/TRBV12-4	-	few	TRBJ1-2	CASRPTGTGGYGYTF
TRBV20-1	-	many	TRBJ2-3	CSAIFPLRASTDTQYF
TRBV20-1	-	many	TRBJ2-5	CSARHQETQYF
TRBV7-2	TRBD1	-	TRBJ1-4	CASSLKGANEKLFF
TRBV18	-	few	TRBJ1-2	CASSRTGRDGYTF
TRBV6-6	-	many	TRBJ1-1	CASRVWRGKNTEAFF
TRBV6-1	TRBD1	-	TRBJ2-3	CASYGTGQVDTQYF
TRBV6-5	TRBD1	-	TRBJ1-6	CASSSQGSSPLHF
TRBV10-3	-	-	TRBJ1-2	CAISDPRTDYTF
TRBV6-6	-	-	TRBJ2-3	CASGGATTSTDTQYF
TRBV29-1	-	-	TRBJ2-1	CSVGRGWRNEQFF
TRBV6-4	TRBD1	-	TRBJ1-6	CASISGTGTNHSPLHF
TRBV6-2/TRBV6-3	TRBD1	many	TRBJ2-3	CASRGNRGNADTQYF
TRBV12-3/TRBV12-4	TRBD2	few	TRBJ2-2	CASSTSGGTGELFF
TRBV7-2	-	few	TRBJ1-6	CASRSGLQRVNSPLHF